These 5 T cell receptor beta chains were all obtained from the same sample, sequenced in a study of glioma-infiltrating T cells after dendritic cell vaccination (dated by TCRdb to the mid-2010s). The time point label for this specimen denotes: after dendritic cell vaccination, including at tumor progression/relapse. Receptor libraries were prepared by the immunoSEQ multiplex PCR assay. TCRdb stores this immuneACCESS table with in-frame sequences only. Part of the clones is absent; in the studies checked, under half of the shortfall reflects unresolved V genes, and no reason is known for the rest. Here the sample has tens of thousands of clones; 83% occur a single time. Of the sample, around 6.5% is held by the ten largest clones. The material sequenced was blood, taken after dendritic cell vaccination. The receptors were sampled from a human donor with glioblastoma.

The chain links TRBV6-4 to TRBJ2-6; maybe TRBD1 (6 bases). CDR3 length: 15 amino acids. V shed 3 bases and J shed 0 bases, with 6 bases lying between them. Per the germline V gene, CDR1 is MRHNA and CDR2 is SNTAGT. The CDR3 loop reads CASSEGGSGANVLTF. The CDR3 DNA reads TGTGCCAGCAGTGAAGGGGGCTCTGGGGCCAACGTCCTGACTTTC.

The J gene is TRBJ2-5, the V gene TRBV7-2; 7 nucleotides agree with TRBD1. V was pared by 5 bases and J by 1 base, with 7 bases of the junction left unmatched. Germline assignment: CDR1 SGHTA and CDR2 FQGNSA. This CDR3 has 15 amino acids. Written as DNA, the CDR3 is TGTGCCAGCAGCCCAGTGGACAGGCGCCAAGAGACCCAGTACTTC. The encoded protein is CASSPVDRRQETQYF.

The genes are TRBV30 and TRBJ1-1; D remains unclear. Germline V gives CDR1 GTSNPN, CDR2 SVGIG (reference sequence). The CDR3 extends over 14 amino acids. V was clipped by 8 bases and J by 3 bases, with 19 bases between them. For the CDR3, the DNA is TGTGCCAGTAACCCCGGCCGGGGATACACTGAAGCTTTCTTT. It encodes CASNPGRGYTEAFF.

The chain carries TRBV6-1 and TRBJ2-7; TRBD1 is a possible D gene (6 bases). The length of the CDR3 is 15 residues. In germline, CDR1 is MNHNS, CDR2 SASEGT. The V end lost 3 bases, the J end lost 0 bases, and 12 bases lay between the germline ends. This CDR3 reads CASSEGAADSYEQYF. In DNA form, the CDR3 reads TGTGCCAGCAGTGAGGGGGCCGCAGACTCCTACGAGCAGTACTTC.

The CDR3 region is CASSVGQGGRNEQFF. In DNA form, the CDR3 reads TGTGCCAGCAGCGTAGGACAGGGGGGACGCAATGAGCAGTTCTTC. The chain is built from TRBV9 and TRBJ2-1, with TRBD1 matching over 9 bases. The CDR3 loop spans 15 amino acids. Losses at the gene ends were 0 bases for V and 6 bases for J; bases not matched to a gene: 4. In germline, CDR1 is SGDLS, CDR2 YYNGEE.